A single T cell receptor beta chain is shown here with its context. Its cognate antigen is unknown. This sample is drawn from a study of cytomegalovirus exposure and HLA in healthy donors. Study at large: The platform used for the 120 or so validation repertoires matched that of the 666 first-cohort repertoires, a later analysis reported.

Repertoires were generated with immunoSEQ multiplex PCR, while TCRdb's copy carries only in-frame clones and drops some. Here the sample spans around 190,000 clones, about three quarters being singletons. Whole-study findings and limits: A list of approximately 150 TCR beta chains associated with cytomegalovirus was given.

The receptor comes from a woman aged 25 to 39 in good health and CMV-seronegative. The sequencing input was PBMCs.

CDR3 amino acids: CASSPVTGGVPYEQYF. CDR3 nucleotides: TGTGCCAGTAGTCCCGTGACAGGGGGGGTACCCTACGAGCAGTACTTC. This chain uses TRBV19 with TRBJ2-7, with 9 bases that match TRBD1. The trim removed 5 bases at V and 2 bases at J, leaving 10 bases unmatched. Germline values: CDR1 LNHDA, CDR2 SQIVND (reference sequence). The CDR3 runs to 16 residues.